This TCR beta chain was recorded in a study of blood T cell repertoires in COVID-19 (dated by TCRdb to the early 2020s). Background for the entire study: The collaborator samples originated in the United States, Italy and Spain and spanned the acute and convalescent phases of COVID-19. Subjects who had been exposed to COVID-19, were actively infected with it, or had recovered from it provided the deeply sampled blood TCRbeta repertoires that made up the dataset. The sample metadata nearly always contained a de-identified subject ID, COVID-19 status, age in years and sex. A freely available public database, intended as a resource for researchers studying the immune response to SARS-CoV-2, is where the repertoires were released. HLA class I and class II types, where available, came from metadata supplied by the sample provider rather than from assay-based typing. The samples were drawn from the first 160 participants of the ongoing ImmuneRACE study and from roughly 1,300 subjects provided by 6 global collaborators. The material from the prospective study consisted of cDNA or gDNA derived from T cells, B-cell-depleted T cells, or PBMCs. Results the study describes overall, beyond this receptor: The amount of clinical and demographic metadata varied by source and participant and was provided uncurated.

V loses 4 bases, J loses 5 bases, and the germline ends lie 17 bases apart. The germline V gene (reference sequence) specifies LGHDT as CDR1 and YNNKEL as CDR2. The CDR3 runs 15 amino acids, cysteine and phenylalanine included. The kept DNA is CDR3 alone, 45 bases in frame from the first base. A remark on this clone: It has no known antigen specificity. The sample holds no much larger clone one base away, and base qualities are not on file.

In Seattle, one collaborating source enrolled patients while the infection was active and tracked those patients longitudinally over the course of disease. Collaborating institutions collected whole blood in K2EDTA tubes following their own protocols. For TCRbeta analysis, collaborators shipped samples as frozen whole blood, isolated PBMCs, or DNA extracted from either of those sample types. TCRbeta CDR3 regions were amplified from genomic DNA by means of the immunoSEQ Assay, a bias-controlled multiplex PCR. The authors' analysis ran thus. The number of nucleated cells in each sample was estimated from the amplification of reference gene primers within the assay. To quantify the absolute abundance of each unique TCRbeta CDR3 rearrangement, sequence reads were collapsed and filtered. For each sample, productive Simpson clonality was calculated by taking the square root of Simpson's diversity index across productive rearrangements. TCRdb holds this immuneACCESS table with in-frame rearrangements only. Some clones are missing; in checked studies, unresolved V genes explain under half, and the rest has no known cause. V and J calls and clone size are copied from that table; D and trimming were computed from the DNA. This sample comprises approximately 170,000 clones, 70% to 85% of them detected only once. The ten largest clones add up to 6.9% of the sample.

The TCR comes from a man aged 80 or over with COVID-19, enrolled during active disease. Source material: peripheral blood. This chain joins TRBV3-1 (or the pseudogene TRBV3-2) to TRBJ1-2, and possibly TRBD1, on 6 matching bases. The nucleotide sequence reads TGTGCCAGCAGCCTACAGGGAGCCCGGAGTTATGGCTACACCTTC. Translated, this gives CASSLQGARSYGYTF.